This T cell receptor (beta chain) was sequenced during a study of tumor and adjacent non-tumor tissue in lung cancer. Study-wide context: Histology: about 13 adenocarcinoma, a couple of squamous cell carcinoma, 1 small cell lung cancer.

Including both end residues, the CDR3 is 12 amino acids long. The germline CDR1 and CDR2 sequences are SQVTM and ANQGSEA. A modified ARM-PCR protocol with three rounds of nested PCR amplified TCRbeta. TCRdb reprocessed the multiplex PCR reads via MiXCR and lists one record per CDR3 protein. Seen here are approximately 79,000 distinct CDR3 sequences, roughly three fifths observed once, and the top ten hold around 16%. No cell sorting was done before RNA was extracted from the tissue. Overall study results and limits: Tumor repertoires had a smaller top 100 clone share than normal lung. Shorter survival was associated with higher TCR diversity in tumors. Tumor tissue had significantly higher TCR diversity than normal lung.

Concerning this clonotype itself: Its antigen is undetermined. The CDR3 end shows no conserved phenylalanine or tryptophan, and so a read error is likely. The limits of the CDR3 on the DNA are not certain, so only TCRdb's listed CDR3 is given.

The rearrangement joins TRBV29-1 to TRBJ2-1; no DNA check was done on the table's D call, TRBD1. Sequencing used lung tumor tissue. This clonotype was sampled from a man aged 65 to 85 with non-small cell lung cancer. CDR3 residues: CGVGQIYNEQFL.